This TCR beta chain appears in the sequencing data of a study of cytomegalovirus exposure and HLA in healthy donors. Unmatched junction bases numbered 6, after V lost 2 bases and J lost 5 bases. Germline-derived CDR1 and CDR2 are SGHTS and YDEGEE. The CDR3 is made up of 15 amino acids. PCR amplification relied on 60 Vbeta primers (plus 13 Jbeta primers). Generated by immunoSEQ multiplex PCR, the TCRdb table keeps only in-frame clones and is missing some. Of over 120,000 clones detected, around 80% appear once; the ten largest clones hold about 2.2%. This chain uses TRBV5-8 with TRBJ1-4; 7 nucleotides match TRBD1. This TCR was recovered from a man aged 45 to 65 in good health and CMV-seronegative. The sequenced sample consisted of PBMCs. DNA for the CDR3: TGTGCCAGCAGCTTTCGGGACAGCAGAAATGAAAAACTGTTTTTT. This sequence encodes CASSFRDSRNEKLFF.